This TCR beta chain was documented in a study of blood T cell repertoires in COVID-19. TCRdb keeps only in-frame clones here, not all; method: immunoSEQ multiplex PCR. The table has around 250,000 clones, approximately 86% seen once; the top ten hold about 3.6%. Germline CDR1 reads KGHDR; CDR2 reads SFDVKD. This CDR3 spans 17 amino acids. With 0 bases clipped from V and 6 bases from J, the junction kept 6 bases outside the gene matches. The sample was peripheral blood. This TCR was sampled from a man between 18 and 35 years old with active or convalescent COVID-19. V usage is TRBV24-1 and J usage is TRBJ2-3; 12 bases agree with TRBD2. The CDR3 sequence: CATSDLQRTSGTDTQYF. DNA of the CDR3: TGTGCCACCAGTGATTTGCAAAGGACTAGCGGGACGGATACGCAGTATTTT.